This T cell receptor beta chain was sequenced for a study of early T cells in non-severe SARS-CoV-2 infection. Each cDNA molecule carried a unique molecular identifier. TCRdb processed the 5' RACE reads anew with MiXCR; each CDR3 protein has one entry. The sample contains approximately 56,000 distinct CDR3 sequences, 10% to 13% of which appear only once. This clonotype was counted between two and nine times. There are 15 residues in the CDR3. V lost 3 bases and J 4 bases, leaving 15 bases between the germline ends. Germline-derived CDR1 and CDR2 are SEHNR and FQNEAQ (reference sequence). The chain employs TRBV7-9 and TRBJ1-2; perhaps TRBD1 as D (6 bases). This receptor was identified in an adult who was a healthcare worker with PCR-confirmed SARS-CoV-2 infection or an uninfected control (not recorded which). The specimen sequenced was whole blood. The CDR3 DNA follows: TGTGCCAGCAGCTTTTCAGGGGTTCGGACCTATGGCTACACCTTC. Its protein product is CASSFSGVRTYGYTF. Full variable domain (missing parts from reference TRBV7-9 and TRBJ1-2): DTGVSQNPRHKITKRGQNVTFRCDPISEHNRLYWYRQTLGQGPEFLTYFQNEAQLEKSRLLSDRFSAERPKGSFSTLEIQRTEQGDSAMYLCASSFSGVRTYGYTFGSGTRLTVV.